This is a list of T cell receptor beta chains from one sample in a study of spatial heterogeneity in lung cancer. Using its own MiXCR run on the 5' RACE reads, TCRdb lists one record per CDR3 protein. The top ten clones hold roughly 25% of a sample with about 38,000 distinct CDR3 sequences, roughly 5.6% of them seen once. Sequencing was performed on PBMCs, taken at surgery. The receptor source for this set is a female donor with early-stage non-small cell lung cancer. CDR3s include the opening cysteine and the closing phenylalanine or tryptophan. D genes are given only for firm matches. Some rows mark clone size as missing; the rest say once, few, many or name a class of expanded clone.

once TRBJ2-1 TRBD2 TRBV19 TGTGCCAGTAGTCTCCTCCATAGCGGGGGCTACAATGAGCAGTTCTTC CASSLLHSGGYNEQFF
many TRBJ1-6 - TRBV20-1 TGCAGTGCGAAGGGAGGGGCTAGCTCCTATAATTCACCCCTCCACTTT CSAKGGASSYNSPLHF
many TRBJ2-7 - TRBV27 TGTGCCAGCAGTTTATCGTCGACAGCCTCTTCCTACGAGCAGTACTTC CASSLSSTASSYEQYF
many TRBJ2-7 TRBD2 TRBV10-3 TGTGCCTCGGGGGGGCAGGGCTACGAGCAGTACTTC CASGGQGYEQYF
many TRBJ2-5 - TRBV7-8 TGTGCCAGCAGGCCGGGACTCTATTCCAAGAGCCAAGAGACCCAGTACTTC CASRPGLYSKSQETQYF
many TRBJ1-2 - TRBV7-9 TGTGCCAGCAGCTTAGGTTCCGCCGGCTATGGTTACACCTTC CASSLGSAGYGYTF
many TRBJ1-1 - TRBV9 TGTGCCAGCAGCGTAGCTGGGACTGAAGCTTTCTTT CASSVAGTEAFF
- TRBJ1-1 - TRBV12-3/TRBV12-4 TGTGCCACCAAGAAGGTTGACTCCACTGAAGCTTTCTTT CATKKVDSTEAFF
many TRBJ2-7 - TRBV5-6 TGTGCCAGCAGCTTGGGACTATCTTCCTACGAGCAGTACTTC CASSLGLSSYEQYF
many TRBJ2-1 - TRBV5-1 TGCGCCAGCAGCTTCGGACCACGTTTTGAGCAGTTCTTC CASSFGPRFEQFF
many TRBJ2-3 - TRBV9 TGTGCCAGCAGCCCCGACGGAGTTAGCACAGATACGCAGTATTTT CASSPDGVSTDTQYF
few TRBJ1-2 - TRBV6-5 TGTGCCAGCAGTTACAGGGCAGGGTATGGCTACACCTTC CASSYRAGYGYTF
many TRBJ2-1 - TRBV10-2 TGCGCCAGCAGTGATGCAAACCCCGCCTACAATGAGCAGTTCTTC CASSDANPAYNEQFF
- TRBJ1-2 TRBD1 TRBV27 TGTGCCAGCAGTCCTACAGGGGGCACCTATGGCTACACCTTC CASSPTGGTYGYTF
many TRBJ2-5 - TRBV20-1 TGCAGTGCTTGGGACCAAGAGACCCAGTACTTC CSAWDQETQYF
many TRBJ1-6 - TRBV7-8 TGTGCCAGCAGCCCGAGGGGGGCGGGTTCACCCCTCCACTTT CASSPRGAGSPLHF
- TRBJ2-7 TRBD2 TRBV11-3 TGTGCCAGCAGCGACGGGGGGACCTACGAGCAGTACTTC CASSDGGTYEQYF
- TRBJ1-2 - TRBV30 TGTGCCTGGAGTGTAACCGGGGCGCACTATGGCTACACCTTC CAWSVTGAHYGYTF
many TRBJ1-1 - TRBV29-1 TGCAGCGTGCATGGGGGGAGGAACACTGAAGCTTTCTTT CSVHGGRNTEAFF
few TRBJ1-1 - TRBV5-1 TGCGCCAGCAGCCCGATTGGGAGGACAAACACTGAAGCTTTCTTT CASSPIGRTNTEAFF
many TRBJ2-7 - TRBV6-5 TGTGCCAGCAAGTCCAACTACGAGCAGTACTTC CASKSNYEQYF
- TRBJ2-2 TRBD1 TRBV9 TGTGCCAGCAGCAACCCTGCTAGGAGACAGGGGACCGGGGAGCTGTTTTTT CASSNPARRQGTGELFF
many TRBJ2-5 - TRBV29-1 TGCAGCGTTGAAAAAGAGACCCAGTACTTC CSVEKETQYF
many TRBJ1-3 - TRBV9 TGTGCCAGCAGCGTAAACCCGATGATGGGGAACACCATATATTTT CASSVNPMMGNTIYF
- TRBJ2-3 - TRBV7-8 TGTGCCAGCAGCTTAGCGCCCTCTCGGGATACGCAGTATTTT CASSLAPSRDTQYF
few TRBJ1-1 - TRBV30 TGTGCCTGGGGTAAGAACACTGAAGCTTTCTTT CAWGKNTEAFF
- TRBJ2-1 - TRBV5-1 TGCGCCAGCAGCTTTGAAGATAGTGTGCAGTTCTTC CASSFEDSVQFF
many TRBJ2-1 - TRBV6-5 TGTGCCAGCCAGAAACTAGCTAGTCTATACAATGAGCAGTTCTTC CASQKLASLYNEQFF
many TRBJ2-1 - TRBV29-1 TGCAGCGTTGGACGCTACAATGAGCAGTTCTTC CSVGRYNEQFF
few TRBJ1-2 TRBD1 TRBV6-1 TGTGCCAGCAGTGAAAAGGGGGCTGTTGTCTATGGCTACACCTTC CASSEKGAVVYGYTF
- TRBJ2-4 - TRBV19 TGTGCCAGTAGCATCCGACCTGTAACACGAAACATTCAGTACTTC CASSIRPVTRNIQYF
many TRBJ2-2 TRBD1 TRBV10-3 TGTGCCATCAGCATCCGGGACAGGGGCAACACCGGGGAGCTGTTTTTT CAISIRDRGNTGELFF
many TRBJ2-2 - TRBV9 TGTGCCAGCAGCGTTAAGGAGGGAATCCCCGGGGAGCTGTTTTTT CASSVKEGIPGELFF
- TRBJ2-1 - TRBV20-1 TGCAGTGCTAGCCAGGGTCTTTACAATGAGCAGTTCTTC CSASQGLYNEQFF
many TRBJ2-2 - TRBV20-1 TGCAGTGCTAGAGATCTCAGGTCGGGGGAGCTGTTTTTT CSARDLRSGELFF
many TRBJ1-2 TRBD1 TRBV10-2 TGCGCCAGCGGAGACAGGGGGCTGAACTATGGCTACACCTTC CASGDRGLNYGYTF
many TRBJ1-3 - TRBV10-3 TGTGCCATCAGTGACCCCGGGGCGCCCGGAAACACCATATATTTT CAISDPGAPGNTIYF
few TRBJ1-2 - TRBV19 TGTGCCAGTAGTATCTCAACAGGAAACTATGGCTACACCTTC CASSISTGNYGYTF
many TRBJ1-5 - TRBV12-3/TRBV12-4 TGTGCCAGCAGTTTATTGGGAGCGGGAAATCAGCCCCAGCATTTT CASSLLGAGNQPQHF
many TRBJ2-3 TRBD2 TRBV7-8 TGTGCCAGCAGCATAACCTCCGGGACTAGCGGGGGGGCAGATACGCAGTATTTT CASSITSGTSGGADTQYF
many TRBJ2-7 - TRBV27 TGTGCCAGCAGATCTCCCCGGGGTCAGGGGCCCTACGAGCAGTACTTC CASRSPRGQGPYEQYF
many TRBJ2-3 - TRBV7-6 TGTGCCAGCAGCAACGGGGGCGATACGCAGTATTTT CASSNGGDTQYF
many TRBJ2-7 - TRBV2 TGTGCCAGCACCCTAGAAGGCGGGCGGTCCCTCTTC CASTLEGGRSLF
few TRBJ2-7 TRBD1 TRBV7-2 TGTGCCAGCAGCTTAACCGGGACAGGGACTCACGAGCAGTACTTC CASSLTGTGTHEQYF
many TRBJ2-1 TRBD2 TRBV28 TGTGCCAGCAGTTCTACTAGCGGGGGGAGCTCCTACAATGAGCAGTTCTTC CASSSTSGGSSYNEQFF
- TRBJ1-4 - TRBV6-5 TGTGCCAGCAGTTATAGTAGCGCTAATGAAAAACTGTTTTTT CASSYSSANEKLFF
- TRBJ2-7 - TRBV6-1 TGTGCCAGCAGTGAAAGTCCCCAGGGCCCCTACGAGCAGTACTTC CASSESPQGPYEQYF
many TRBJ2-3 TRBD2 TRBV9 TGTGCCAGCAGCAACGGGCGGGGGGGCACAGATACGCAGTATTTT CASSNGRGGTDTQYF
many TRBJ2-5 TRBD1 TRBV5-1 TGCGCCAGCAGCCCAACCGGGACAGCGACTCAAGAGACCCAGTACTTC CASSPTGTATQETQYF
many TRBJ1-5 - TRBV12-3/TRBV12-4 TGTGCCAGCAGTTTAGGTTCCTCTCCGATTTCCAATCAGCCCCAGCATTTT CASSLGSSPISNQPQHF
few TRBJ1-1 - TRBV27 TGTGCCAGCAATTCCCTTATCCTAGGGAGGGGATCAGTGAACACTGAAGCTTTCTTT CASNSLILGRGSVNTEAFF
few TRBJ2-1 - TRBV4-2 TGTGCCAGCAGCCAGTCTCCAGCGGGTGGGGGCTACAATGAGCAGTTCTTC CASSQSPAGGGYNEQFF
many TRBJ2-7 - TRBV12-3/TRBV12-4 TGTGCCAGCAGTGATTCAGGGTCCTCCTACGAGCAGTACTTC CASSDSGSSYEQYF
few TRBJ1-3 - TRBV24-1 TGTGCCACCAGTGACACCCGTTATGGAAACACCATATATTTT CATSDTRYGNTIYF
few TRBJ2-1 TRBD1 TRBV7-6 TGTGCCAGCAGTGAGACAGGGGATCCCTATATCCTCAATGAGCAGTTCTTC CASSETGDPYILNEQFF
many TRBJ2-7 - TRBV12-3/TRBV12-4 TGTGCCAGCAGTTGGGCGGGCAACGAGCAGTACTTC CASSWAGNEQYF
many TRBJ1-1 TRBD1 TRBV27 TGTGCCAGCAGTTTAAGAGGGGGCAACACTGAAGCTTTCTTT CASSLRGGNTEAFF
few TRBJ1-1 - TRBV28 TGTGCCAGCAGGACTAGATGGGGGAGCACTGAAGCTTTCTTT CASRTRWGSTEAFF
many TRBJ1-1 TRBD1 TRBV7-6 TGTGCCAGCAGCCCCCTTCAGGGGGGGGGTGAAGCTTTCTTT CASSPLQGGGEAFF
many TRBJ1-2 - TRBV5-1 TGCGCCAGCAGCTCGGGACAAATGGACTATGGCTACACCTTC CASSSGQMDYGYTF